Below are 32 T cell receptor beta chains sequenced from a single sample in a study of CD8+CD57+ T cells in acquired aplastic anemia. Profiling that covered TCR beta VDJ and CDR3 relied on genomic DNA as its template. One entry per CDR3 protein results from TCRdb running MiXCR on the reads. In the table there are about 420,000 distinct CDR3 sequences, 55% to 75% of which are singletons. Sample: sorted CD4+, CD8+, or CD8+CD57+ T cells (not recorded which) from PBMCs. These receptors originate from a human donor in good health, serving as a control.

This clonotype was observed many times. The gene calls are TRBV6-1 and TRBJ2-7; no reliable D call. Germline V gene lookup returns CDR1 MNHNS and CDR2 SASEGT. The V end was cut by 0 bases, the J end by 3 bases, with 9 bases between. This CDR3 has 14 residues. CDR3 coding DNA: TGTGCCAGCAGTGAAGCAGGGTCTCACTACGAGCAGTACTTC. Translating gives CASSEAGSHYEQYF.

This clonotype was counted once. The chain combines TRBV9 with TRBJ1-6, with D unresolved. CDR1 SGDLS and CDR2 YYNGEE come from the germline V gene. The CDR3 is 14 residues long. The V end was cut by 4 bases, the J end by 8 bases, with 13 bases between. CDR3 sequence: CASSQGLGDSPLHF. In DNA, the CDR3 is TGTGCCAGCAGCCAAGGACTTGGAGATTCACCCCTCCACTTT. The full variable domain, in which reference TRBV9 and TRBJ1-6 provide the parts outside the CDR3, is DSGVTQTPKHLITATGQRVTLRCSPRSGDLSVYWYQQSLDQGLQFLIQYYNGEERAKGNILERFSAQQFPDLHSELNLSSLELGDSALYFCASSQGLGDSPLHFGNGTRLTVT.

A remark on this clonotype: At one end, the junction sequence differs from germline, possibly due to a read error. CDR3 DNA sequence: TGTGCCAGCAGCTTGGCCAGTGGGGCAGACCAAGAGACCCAGTACTTC. Amino acids: CASSLASGADQETQYF. The chain couples TRBV5-1 to TRBJ2-5; D possibly corresponds to TRBD1 (5 bases). Germline V lookup: CDR1 SGHRS, CDR2 YFSETQ. This CDR3 comprises 16 residues.

This clonotype came up many times. V usage is TRBV5-1 and J usage is TRBJ2-7; 8 bases align to TRBD1. CDR1 SGHRS and CDR2 YFSETQ come from the germline V gene. This CDR3 is 16 amino acids long. Unmatched junction bases numbered 11, after V lost 4 bases and J lost 2 bases. The chain's CDR3 is CASSLTAGTGAYEQYF. DNA of the CDR3: TGCGCCAGCAGCCTCACCGCCGGGACAGGAGCCTACGAGCAGTACTTC.

The chain joins TRBV7-9 to TRBJ2-5, with D hard to call. V dropped 9 bases and J dropped 1 base, with 15 bases sitting between them. The CDR3 runs 14 residues. Germline lookup yields CDR1 SEHNR and CDR2 FQNEAQ (reference sequence). The CDR3 DNA follows: TGTGCCAGACAATTAGAACTGACCCAAGAGACCCAGTACTTC. It yields the protein CARQLELTQETQYF.

This clonotype appeared many times. The V gene is TRBV12-3 or TRBV12-4, the J gene TRBJ1-1, with D hard to call. Trimming removed 4 bases from V and 6 bases from J, with 18 bases in between. The CDR3 is 15 residues long. CDR3 sequence reads: CASSSYGVFLAEAFF. CDR3 DNA sequence: TGTGCCAGCAGTTCTTACGGGGTCTTTTTGGCTGAAGCTTTCTTT.

The chain joins TRBV20-1 to TRBJ1-2, with 7 nucleotides matching TRBD1. Germline V lookup: CDR1 DFQATT, CDR2 SNEGSKA (reference sequence). With V trimmed by 5 bases and J by 0 bases, 6 bases remained unmatched. The CDR3 totals 14 residues. CDR3 amino acids: CSAGDSRANYGYTF. Written as DNA, the CDR3 is TGCAGTGCTGGGGACAGTCGAGCTAACTATGGCTACACCTTC.

The chain couples TRBV27 to TRBJ2-1; TRBD1 matches 8 bases. CDR1 MNHEY and CDR2 SMNVEV come from the germline V gene (reference sequence). The CDR3 is 13 residues long. J was trimmed by 10 bases and V by 6 bases; bases with no gene match: 8. CDR3 in DNA: TGTGCCAGCAGGGACAGGGCGAAAGGGGAGCAGTTCTTC. It specifies CASRDRAKGEQFF.

Note on this clonotype: The CDR3 does not close with the conserved phenylalanine or tryptophan, likely indicating a read error. It is unclear where the CDR3 begins or ends on the DNA, so no DNA is shown, and the CDR3 is as TCRdb lists it. The rearrangement links TRBV19 to TRBJ2-2; TRBD1 is the table's D call and was not checked against the DNA. The CDR3 numbers 15 amino acids, ends counted. Germline CDR1 reads LNHDA; CDR2 reads SQIVND (reference sequence). CDR3: CASSCDRGRSGELFG.

This clonotype has only one observation. J is TRBJ1-2 and V is TRBV5-8; 8 bases are a match to TRBD1. The CDR3 has 12 amino acids. Unmatched junction bases numbered 5, after V lost 5 bases and J lost 8 bases. Germline-derived CDR1 and CDR2 are SGHTS and YDEGEE. This CDR3 reads CASSVRDRGYTF. The CDR3 DNA is TGTGCCAGCAGTGTGAGGGACAGGGGCTACACCTTC.

A note on this clonotype: The conserved phenylalanine or tryptophan normally closing the CDR3 is absent here, so this likely arose from a read error. No DNA is shown, since the ends of the CDR3 on it are uncertain; the CDR3 is the one TCRdb lists. V usage is TRBV7-9 and J usage is TRBJ2-7. Germline V gives CDR1 SEHNR, CDR2 FQNEAQ (reference sequence). The CDR3 is made up of 13 amino acids, end residues included. The CDR3 is CASSLAADTQQFG.

This clonotype appeared once. CDR3 region: CSARKGGAEAFF. The CDR3 DNA is TGCAGTGCTAGGAAGGGAGGGGCTGAAGCTTTCTTT. V is TRBV20-1 and J is TRBJ1-1; TRBD1 is a possible D gene (5 bases). V lost 3 bases, J lost 6 bases, and 11 bases lay in between. The CDR3 length is 12 residues. Germline V CDR1 and CDR2: DFQATT, SNEGSKA (reference sequence).

Ten or more counts support this clonotype. The chain recombines TRBV20-1 with TRBJ1-2, with no clear D. This CDR3 contains 11 residues. Germline CDR1 DFQATT, CDR2 SNEGSKA (reference sequence). The V end was cut by 5 bases, the J end by 6 bases, with 10 bases between. The CDR3 loop is CSASRRDGYTF. CDR3 in DNA: TGCAGTGCTTCCCGGAGGGATGGCTACACCTTC.

This rearrangement joins TRBV12-3 or TRBV12-4 to TRBJ2-1; D might be TRBD2 (5 bases). With 6 bases removed from V and 9 bases from J, the gap between germline ends came to 15 bases. The CDR3 length is 13 residues. This chain's CDR3 is CASRPTRSGEQFF. CDR3 sequence (DNA): TGTGCCAGCAGACCAACGCGCAGCGGTGAGCAGTTCTTC.

V is TRBV6-1 and J is TRBJ2-7; maybe TRBD2 (7 bases). Trimming cost V 7 bases and J 1 base, with 17 bases left between them. The CDR3 length is 15 residues. Germline-derived CDR1 and CDR2 are MNHNS and SASEGT. The CDR3 nucleotides are TGTGCCAGCACGGAGAGGGGAGGGGGATCCTACGAGCAGTACTTC. It is translated as CASTERGGGSYEQYF.

The CDR3 nucleotides read TGTGCCAGCAGCTTAGCGAAGGATTCGGAGTCCCAGTACTTC. Amino acid sequence: CASSLAKDSESQYF. The chain joins TRBV2 to TRBJ2-5; D might be TRBD2 (5 bases). Trimming stripped 6 bases from V and 9 bases from J, with 20 bases between. The germline V gene encodes CDR1 SNHLY and CDR2 FYNNEI. The CDR3 loop spans 14 amino acids.

This clonotype was counted ten times or more. The chain couples TRBV10-3 to TRBJ2-1, with D unclear. The CDR3 runs to 12 residues. V lost 6 bases and J 8 bases, leaving 11 bases between the germline ends. Germline values: CDR1 ENHRY, CDR2 SYGVKD. As DNA, the CDR3 is TGTGCCATCAGAGGGCCGTCAGATGAGCAGTTCTTC. This gives the protein CAIRGPSDEQFF.

This sequence joins TRBV20-1 and TRBJ1-2; D gene unclear. The CDR3 is 14 residues long. The V end lost 7 bases, the J end lost 0 bases, and 15 bases lay between the germline ends. Germline assignment: CDR1 DFQATT and CDR2 SNEGSKA (reference sequence). The CDR3 DNA sequence: TGCAGTGTAATGGAGACCAAAGCTAACTATGGCTACACCTTC. This translates into CSVMETKANYGYTF.

This chain uses TRBV2 with TRBJ1-2; 7 bases match TRBD1. The ends lost 5 bases at V and 12 bases at J; junction bases unmatched: 21. This CDR3 contains 16 residues. Germline V gene sequence: CDR1 SNHLY, CDR2 FYNNEI. The CDR3 DNA is TGTGCCAGCAGTTTTCTGGGACAGCGGACCTTGGGACGCGACACCTTC. This translates into CASSFLGQRTLGRDTF. The full variable domain, in which reference TRBV2 and TRBJ1-2 provide the parts outside the CDR3, is EPEVTQTPSHQVTQMGQEVILRCVPISNHLYFYWYRQILGQKVEFLVSFYNNEISEKSEIFDDQFSVERPDGSNFTLKIRSTKLEDSAMYFCASSFLGQRTLGRDTFGSGTRLTVV.

The V call is TRBV20-1, the J call TRBJ1-2; D is uncertain. Germline loops: CDR1 DFQATT, CDR2 SNEGSKA (reference sequence). This CDR3 has 13 amino acids. The CDR3, as DNA: TGCAGCGTTCGTACCCAGGCGGGCTATGGCTACACCTTC. Translating it yields CSVRTQAGYGYTF.

In its sample, this clonotype was seen a few times. The chain combines TRBV24-1 with TRBJ1-5, with D uncertain. The germline V and J ends were trimmed by 2 bases and 7 bases, with 8 bases remaining between them. This CDR3 comprises 13 residues. Germline CDR1 KGHDR, CDR2 SFDVKD. The CDR3 sequence: CATSDSHRQPQHF. The CDR3, as DNA: TGTGCCACCAGTGATTCCCACCGACAGCCCCAGCATTTT.

At least ten counts were recorded for this clonotype. The chain couples TRBV6-5 to TRBJ2-7, with TRBD1 as a possible D gene (6 bases). This CDR3 is 12 amino acids long. The V end was cut by 5 bases, the J end by 6 bases, with 11 bases between. From germline, CDR1 is MNHEY and CDR2 SVGAGI. The CDR3 nucleotides are TGTGCCAGCAGTAACAGGGCCACCGAGCAGTACTTC. Translation: CASSNRATEQYF.

Of note for this clonotype: The junction differs from germline at one of its ends, possibly a read error. This rearrangement joins TRBV7-2 to TRBJ1-2; D uncertain. The CDR3 covers 14 residues. CDR1 and CDR2 (germline): SGHTA, FQGNSA. The CDR3, as DNA: TGCGCCAGCAGCTTACGGGCGAGTGGCCATAGCTACACCTTC. Its protein is CASSLRASGHSYTF.

A word on this clonotype: The junction and the germline gene differ at one end; a read error may be behind it. This CDR3 reads CASSLLAGGDIRNF. The CDR3 DNA reads TGTGCCAGCAGCCTACTAGCGGGGGGGGACATACGCAACTTC. The V call is TRBV7-9, the J call TRBJ2-7; 13 bases line up with TRBD2. CDR3 length: 14 residues. The V gene's germline CDR1 is SEHNR and CDR2 FQNEAQ (reference sequence).

Remarks on this clonotype: A read error may explain this, as a much larger clone is one base away. The chain recombines TRBV4-3 with TRBJ1-3; no definite D call. Germline V gene sequence: CDR1 LGHNA, CDR2 YSLEER. The CDR3 length is 15 residues. Trimming stripped 4 bases from V and 0 bases from J, with 10 bases between. In DNA, the CDR3 is TGCGCCAGCAGCCCCGGGTTTATCTCTGGAAACACCATATATTTT. It yields the protein CASSPGFISGNTIYF.

Only one count was recorded for this clonotype. The chain is built from TRBV2 and TRBJ1-2; D is unresolved. Trimming removed 7 bases from V and 1 base from J, with 10 bases in between. Per the germline V gene, CDR1 is SNHLY and CDR2 is FYNNEI. CDR3 size: 13 residues. In nucleotides, the CDR3 is TGTGCCAGCAACGAGGACGGTAACTATGGCTACACCTTC. Translating it yields CASNEDGNYGYTF.

Remarks on this clonotype: As the CDR3 is not closed by the conserved phenylalanine or tryptophan, this likely results from a read error. Because the CDR3's place on the DNA is in doubt, the DNA is left out and the CDR3 is given as listed by TCRdb. The V call is TRBV7-9, the J call TRBJ2-7; the D call TRBD1 from the table was never checked on the DNA. 13 amino acids form the CDR3, both terminal residues included. Germline lookup yields CDR1 SEHNR and CDR2 FQNEAQ (reference sequence). This CDR3 reads CASSDLRGRQQTQ.

The chain links TRBV9 to TRBJ2-3, with a tentative D call TRBD2 (5 bases). Germline V lookup: CDR1 SGDLS, CDR2 YYNGEE. V was shortened by 0 bases and J by 2 bases, with 10 bases between the two germline ends. There are 15 residues in the CDR3. DNA of the CDR3: TGTGCCAGCAGCGTAGGATCGAGGGACACAGATACGCAGTATTTT. This translates into CASSVGSRDTDTQYF.

The chain links TRBV5-1 to TRBJ2-3; perhaps TRBD1 as D (5 bases). Trimming left V 5 bases short and J 8 bases short, with 18 bases between. The CDR3 runs 14 residues. The V gene's germline CDR1 is SGHRS and CDR2 YFSETQ. As DNA, the CDR3 is TGCGCCAGCAGTTATACAGGTTCAGATACTACGCAGTATTTT. Translated: CASSYTGSDTTQYF.

This chain connects TRBV20-1 to TRBJ1-2; D unresolved. This CDR3 is 13 amino acids long. Trimming shortened V by 6 bases and J by 4 bases, and 15 bases separated the two germline ends. Per germline, CDR1 DFQATT and CDR2 SNEGSKA (reference sequence). Written as DNA, the CDR3 is TGCAGTGCGATTGGGCAGTCGGGCTATGGCTACACCTTC. Translated: CSAIGQSGYGYTF.

Points on this clonotype: Compared with germline, one end of the junction differs, possibly owing to a read error. In DNA form, the CDR3 reads TGCAGTGCGGCAGTGAGACAAGGCGGGGCCTTC. Protein sequence: CSAAVRQGGAF. The chain recombines TRBV20-1 with TRBJ1-2; D unresolved. There are 11 residues in the CDR3. In germline, CDR1 is DFQATT, CDR2 SNEGSKA (reference sequence).

This clonotype came up a few times. V and J are TRBV15 and TRBJ2-6; TRBD1 aligns across 8 bases. Germline V lookup: CDR1 LNHNV, CDR2 YYDKDF (reference sequence). Trimming removed 8 bases from V and 0 bases from J; junction bases left unmatched: 0. This CDR3 is built from 14 residues. CDR3 sequence: CATQGASGANVLTF. The CDR3 bases are TGTGCCACCCAGGGGGCCTCTGGGGCCAACGTCCTGACTTTC.